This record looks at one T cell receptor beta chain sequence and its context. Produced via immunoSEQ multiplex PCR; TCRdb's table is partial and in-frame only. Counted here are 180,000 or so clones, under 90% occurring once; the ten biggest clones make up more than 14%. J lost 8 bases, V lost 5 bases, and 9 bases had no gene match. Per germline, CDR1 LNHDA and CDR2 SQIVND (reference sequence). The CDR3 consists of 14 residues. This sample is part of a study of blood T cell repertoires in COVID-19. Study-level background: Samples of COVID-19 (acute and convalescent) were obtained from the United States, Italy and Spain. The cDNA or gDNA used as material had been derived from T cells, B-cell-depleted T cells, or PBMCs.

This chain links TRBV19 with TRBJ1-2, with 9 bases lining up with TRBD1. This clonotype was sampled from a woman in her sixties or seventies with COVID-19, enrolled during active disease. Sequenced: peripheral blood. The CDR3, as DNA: TGTGCCAGTAGTCCCCGACAGGGGGTAGGAGGCTACACCTTC. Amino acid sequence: CASSPRQGVGGYTF.